These T cell receptor beta chains were read from a single sample in a study of blood T cells in healthy people across ages. TCRdb reanalysed the 5' RACE reads using MiXCR and keeps one entry per CDR3 protein. The sample consists of 1.5 million or so distinct CDR3 sequences, roughly 43% of them appearing once. Sequencing was done on a sample of blood. The receptors derive from a woman between 18 and 29 years old in good health. Both conserved end residues are part of each CDR3. Each record gives: CDR3 DNA, CDR3 protein, J gene, V gene, clone size, D gene. A D gene is named only where the DNA matches it firmly. The size entry is marked missing in some rows and otherwise reads once, few, many or a size class.

DNA: TGTGCCACCAGTGATGGGGACACAGATACGCAGTATTTT
CDR3: CATSDGDTDTQYF
J: TRBJ2-3
V: TRBV24-1
size: -
D: -

DNA: TGTGCCAGCAGCCTTTCTGGGCCAAACATTCAGTACTTC
CDR3: CASSLSGPNIQYF
J: TRBJ2-4
V: TRBV12-3/TRBV12-4
size: -
D: -

DNA: TGCAGTGAAACCCGACAGGGCTACGAGCAGTACTTC
CDR3: CSETRQGYEQYF
J: TRBJ2-7
V: TRBV20-1
size: -
D: TRBD1

DNA: TGTGCCACCAGCAGAGACGTAGCGGGGGGCCGGGGCAATGAGCAGTTCTTC
CDR3: CATSRDVAGGRGNEQFF
J: TRBJ2-1
V: TRBV15
size: -
D: TRBD2

DNA: TGTGCCAGCAGTTTAGAAGGGAGGGCCAAAGAGCAGTACTTC
CDR3: CASSLEGRAKEQYF
J: TRBJ2-4
V: TRBV12-3/TRBV12-4
size: few
D: TRBD2

DNA: TGTGCCAGCAGCCCGTCTTTAGTGGTTAAAAGGGTAGATACGCAGTATTTT
CDR3: CASSPSLVVKRVDTQYF
J: TRBJ2-3
V: TRBV3-1
size: -
D: -

DNA: TGCAGTGCTAGAGATCGGAGACAGGGCTTTAATTCACCCCTCCACTTT
CDR3: CSARDRRQGFNSPLHF
J: TRBJ1-6
V: TRBV20-1
size: -
D: TRBD1

DNA: TGCGCCAGCAGCCAAGGGACCACAACTAACAATGAGCAGTTCTTC
CDR3: CASSQGTTTNNEQFF
J: TRBJ2-1
V: TRBV4-3
size: -
D: -

DNA: TGCGCCAGCAGCACTCTCCGGGACAGGGGGAGTGAAGCTTTCTTT
CDR3: CASSTLRDRGSEAFF
J: TRBJ1-1
V: TRBV5-1
size: -
D: TRBD1

DNA: TGCAGTGCTCCCCCAACACTCGGACAGCGAAACAACATGAACACTGAAGCTTTCTTT
CDR3: CSAPPTLGQRNNMNTEAFF
J: TRBJ1-1
V: TRBV20-1
size: -
D: -

DNA: TGTGCCAGCAGCACCCCGGTTTACAATGAGCAGTTCTTC
CDR3: CASSTPVYNEQFF
J: TRBJ2-1
V: TRBV9
size: -
D: -

DNA: TGTGCCACCAGTGATCAACTCGGGACTAGCGACCATGAGCAGTTCTTC
CDR3: CATSDQLGTSDHEQFF
J: TRBJ2-1
V: TRBV24-1
size: few
D: TRBD2

DNA: TGTGCCAGCAGTTACCTACAGGGTTACGAGCAGTACTTC
CDR3: CASSYLQGYEQYF
J: TRBJ2-7
V: TRBV6-5
size: -
D: -

DNA: TGTGCCAGCATCCATGGGACAGCTAACTATGGCTACACCTTC
CDR3: CASIHGTANYGYTF
J: TRBJ1-2
V: TRBV4-2
size: -
D: TRBD1

DNA: TGTGCCAGCAGCTTATTGGCGGGCAGCTGTGGCTACACCTTC
CDR3: CASSLLAGSCGYTF
J: TRBJ1-2
V: TRBV7-2
size: few
D: -

DNA: TGTGCCAGCAGCCTTAGCATGGGAAAACTGTTTTTT
CDR3: CASSLSMGKLFF
J: TRBJ1-4
V: TRBV3-1
size: -
D: -

DNA: TGTGCCAGCAGTAGCGGGAGCTCTGGGGCCAACGTCCTGACTTTC
CDR3: CASSSGSSGANVLTF
J: TRBJ2-6
V: TRBV6-2/TRBV6-3
size: many
D: TRBD2

DNA: TGTGCCAGAGAGGGGCCTTATGGGAATGAGCAGTTCTTC
CDR3: CAREGPYGNEQFF
J: TRBJ2-1
V: TRBV6-5
size: -
D: -

DNA: TGTGCCAGCAGAGACAGGGGTGGTCAGCCCCAGCATTTT
CDR3: CASRDRGGQPQHF
J: TRBJ1-5
V: TRBV6-2/TRBV6-3
size: -
D: TRBD1

DNA: TGCAGCGTTGAAGTAAAGGGCTTGAACACTGAAGCTTTCTTT
CDR3: CSVEVKGLNTEAFF
J: TRBJ1-1
V: TRBV29-1
size: few
D: -